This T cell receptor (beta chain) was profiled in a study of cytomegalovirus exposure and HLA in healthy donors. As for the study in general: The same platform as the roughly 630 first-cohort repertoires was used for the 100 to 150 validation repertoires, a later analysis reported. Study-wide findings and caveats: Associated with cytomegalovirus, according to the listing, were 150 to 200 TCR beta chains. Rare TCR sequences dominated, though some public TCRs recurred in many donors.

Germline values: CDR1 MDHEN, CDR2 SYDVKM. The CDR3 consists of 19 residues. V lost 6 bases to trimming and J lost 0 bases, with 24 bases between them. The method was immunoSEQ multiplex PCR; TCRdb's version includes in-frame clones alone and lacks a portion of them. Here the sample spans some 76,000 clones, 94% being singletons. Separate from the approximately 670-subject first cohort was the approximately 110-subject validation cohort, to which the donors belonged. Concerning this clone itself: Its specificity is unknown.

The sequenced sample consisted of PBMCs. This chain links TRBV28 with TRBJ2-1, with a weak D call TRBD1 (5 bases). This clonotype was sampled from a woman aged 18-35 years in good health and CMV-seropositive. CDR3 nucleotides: TGTGCCAGCAGCTATTCTCATTGGGGCGGTACCAGCTCCTACAATGAGCAGTTCTTC. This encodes CASSYSHWGGTSSYNEQFF.